Listed here are 25 T cell receptor beta chains from one sample, sequenced in a study of beta chain features in type 1 diabetes. Findings of the study overall: Moderate but significant shortening of TCRB CDR3s was recorded in all four CD4+ subsets from Type 1 diabetes patients.

What was sequenced were expressed TCRB transcripts, since all of the isolated RNA had been reverse transcribed. The data were produced by immunoSEQ multiplex PCR, yet TCRdb's version contains in-frame clones alone and is incomplete. Counted here are about 150,000 clones, 9% occurring once; the ten biggest clones make up about 0.7%. The antigens these receptors bind are not known. What was sequenced was central memory CD4+ T cells from blood. These receptors were collected from a woman in her thirties with type 1 diabetes.

This clone was seen more than once but under ten times. The chain uses TRBV9 and TRBJ2-5, with TRBD1 matching 7 bases. There are 14 residues in the CDR3. V shed 0 bases, J shed 5 bases, and the junction held 4 bases outside the gene matches. Germline lookup yields CDR1 SGDLS and CDR2 YYNGEE. In nucleotides, the CDR3 is TGTGCCAGCAGCGTAGAAGGGGGCAAGGAGACCCAGTACTTC. Its protein product is CASSVEGGKETQYF.

This rearrangement joins TRBV28 to TRBJ1-5, with D perhaps TRBD1 (5 bases). Germline V gene lookup returns CDR1 MDHEN and CDR2 SYDVKM. The CDR3 spans 14 residues. The V gene lost 6 bases and the J gene lost 2 bases, with 11 bases spanning the gap. The CDR3 nucleotides read TGTGCCAGCAGGGGGCCATCGGGCAATCAGCCCCAGCATTTT. Its translation: CASRGPSGNQPQHF.

Of note for this clone: At the DNA level, this CDR3 is encoded by other sequences in the same sample as well. The rearrangement uses TRBV28 and TRBJ1-1; unclear D gene. Looked up from germline, CDR1 is MDHEN and CDR2 is SYDVKM. Trimming stripped 3 bases from V and 4 bases from J, with 6 bases between. The CDR3 is 12 amino acids. In DNA, the CDR3 is TGTGCCAGCAGTTTTCGGGGCACTGAAGCTTTCTTT. Protein: CASSFRGTEAFF.

This clone was counted only a few times. J is TRBJ2-3 and V is TRBV11-3; 7 bases match TRBD2. CDR3 length equals 13 residues. Germline V gene lookup returns CDR1 SGHNT and CDR2 YENEEA. Germline trimming cut 5 bases from V and 12 bases from J; bases unmatched to any gene: 11. CDR3 nucleotide sequence: TGTGCCAGCAGCCCCAGAGGGGCGGGAGCTCAGTATTTT. Its translation is CASSPRGAGAQYF.

This clone was seen more than once but under ten times. The chain joins TRBV18 to TRBJ2-7; maybe TRBD2 (6 bases). Germline V CDR1 and CDR2: KGHSH, LQKENI. The V and J ends lost 6 bases and 7 bases respectively, with 10 bases between them. This CDR3 region has 11 residues. The CDR3 reads CASSGEVEQYF. The CDR3 DNA follows: TGTGCCAGCTCCGGGGAGGTTGAGCAGTACTTC.

The rearrangement uses TRBV18 and TRBJ1-1, with a weak D call TRBD1 (5 bases). Looked up from germline, CDR1 is KGHSH and CDR2 is LQKENI. The CDR3 sequence is 13 residues long. The V end was cut by 7 bases, the J end by 0 bases, with 9 bases between. DNA of the CDR3: TGTGCCAGCTTCTGGGGGGTGAACACTGAAGCTTTCTTT. Translation gives CASFWGVNTEAFF.

V gene TRBV2 combines with J gene TRBJ1-1, with D possibly matching TRBD1 (6 bases). The CDR3 spans 14 residues. CDR1 and CDR2 from the germline V gene are SNHLY and FYNNEI. V shed 5 bases and J shed 4 bases, with 14 bases lying between them. The CDR3 DNA reads as TGTGCCAGCAGTCTCCAGGGGATGGGCACTGAAGCTTTCTTT. It specifies CASSLQGMGTEAFF.

V usage is TRBV20-1 and J usage is TRBJ2-1; TRBD2 is a possible D gene (6 bases). The CDR3 is 10 amino acids. V lost 6 bases and J 16 bases, leaving 16 bases between the germline ends. Looked up from germline, CDR1 is DFQATT and CDR2 is SNEGSKA (reference sequence). The CDR3 spells CSAYTGTEFF. As DNA, the CDR3 is TGCAGTGCCTATACCGGGACTGAATTCTTC.

This chain links TRBV29-1 with TRBJ2-4, with 9 bases identical to TRBD1. The CDR3 sequence is 13 residues long. Germline CDR1 and CDR2: SQVTM and ANQGSEA. The V and J ends lost 7 bases and 3 bases, in that order; junction bases with no gene match: 4. The CDR3 DNA is TGCAGCGGAAGACAGGGGGGCAAAAACATTCAGTACTTC. Protein product: CSGRQGGKNIQYF.

This clone was counted only a few times. The gene calls are TRBV5-1 and TRBJ2-1; 8 nucleotides agree with TRBD1. Per germline, CDR1 SGHRS and CDR2 YFSETQ. V lost 4 bases and J lost 8; bases outside the gene matches: 8. The length of the CDR3 is 14 residues. CDR3 coding DNA: TGCGCCAGCAGCACAGGACAGGGACAGGATGAGCAGTTCTTC. Its translation: CASSTGQGQDEQFF.

This clone was observed a handful of times. The V gene is TRBV25-1, the J gene TRBJ2-1; TRBD2 is a possible D gene (5 bases). This CDR3 is 14 amino acids long. The V end was cut by 8 bases, the J end by 5 bases, with 16 bases between. The germline V gene encodes CDR1 MGHDK and CDR2 SYGVNS. The CDR3 region has the DNA TGTGCCAGCGGTACTAGGTTACTCAACAATGAGCAGTTCTTC. As protein: CASGTRLLNNEQFF. The complete variable domain, with remaining parts taken from reference TRBV25-1 and TRBJ2-1, reads EADIYQTPRYLVIGTGKKITLECSQTMGHDKMYWYQQDPGMELHLIHYSYGVNSTEKGDLSSESTVSRIRTEHFPLTLESARPSHTSQYLCASGTRLLNNEQFFGPGTRLTVL.

This clone was detected a few times. The V and J genes are TRBV19 and TRBJ2-7, with D uncertain. From germline, CDR1 is LNHDA and CDR2 SQIVND (reference sequence). Trimming took 5 bases from V and 3 from J, leaving 11 bases between them. This CDR3 region has 13 residues. The CDR3 nucleotides read TGTGCCAGTAGTGAGAGGAAGCTCTACGAGCAGTACTTC. Encoded protein: CASSERKLYEQYF.

The chain links TRBV19 to TRBJ2-2, with a weak D call TRBD1 (6 bases). Looked up from germline, CDR1 is LNHDA and CDR2 is SQIVND (reference sequence). The CDR3 sequence is 16 residues long. The V end was cut by 10 bases, the J end by 7 bases, with 25 bases between. CDR3 region: CATPRRQGMHDGELFF. DNA of the CDR3: TGTGCCACCCCCCGGCGCCAGGGGATGCATGACGGGGAGCTGTTTTTT.

This clone has more than one count but fewer than ten. The rearrangement links TRBV28 to TRBJ2-7; TRBD1 aligns across 9 bases. CDR1 and CDR2 (germline): MDHEN, SYDVKM. J lost 5 bases, V lost 6 bases, and 5 bases had no gene match. The CDR3 consists of 13 residues. In DNA, the CDR3 is TGTGCCAGCAGCTCGGGACAGGGAAACGAGCAGTACTTC. Translated, it gives CASSSGQGNEQYF. Full variable domain (outside the CDR3, taken from reference TRBV28 and TRBJ2-7): DVKVTQSSRYLVKRTGEKVFLECVQDMDHENMFWYRQDPGLGLRLIYFSYDVKMKEKGDIPEGYSVSREKKERFSLILESASTNQTSMYLCASSSGQGNEQYFGPGTRLTVT.

This clone was detected a few times. The chain joins TRBV2 to TRBJ1-2; 12 positions agree with TRBD1. The CDR3 consists of 17 residues. V gave up 2 bases and J gave up 3 bases; unmatched junction bases: 7. Per germline, CDR1 SNHLY and CDR2 FYNNEI. CDR3 sequence: CASSERGTGGGYYGYTF. DNA for the CDR3: TGTGCCAGCAGTGAAAGGGGGACAGGGGGCGGGTACTATGGCTACACCTTC.

In this sample, this clone turned up once. This rearrangement joins TRBV14 to TRBJ1-1; weak D call: TRBD1 (6 bases). V dropped 4 bases and J dropped 6 bases, with 15 bases sitting between them. This CDR3 comprises 14 residues. Looked up from germline, CDR1 is SGHDN and CDR2 is FVKESK. CDR3 in DNA: TGTGCCAGCAGCCGACTGGGGGCGGCCCCTGAAGCTTTCTTT. As protein: CASSRLGAAPEAFF.

The genes are TRBV30 and TRBJ2-3; 8 nucleotides agree with TRBD1. Germline loops: CDR1 GTSNPN, CDR2 SVGIG (reference sequence). The CDR3 is 15 amino acids. V shed 3 bases and J 2 bases; nucleotides not matched to a gene: 7. The CDR3 DNA reads as TGTGCCTGGAGCGGACAGGGCTTACTCACAGATACGCAGTATTTT. Protein product: CAWSGQGLLTDTQYF.

This clone was recorded a few times. The rearrangement uses TRBV5-1 and TRBJ2-3; 10 nucleotides line up with TRBD2. The CDR3 covers 17 residues. J gave up 4 bases and V 0 bases, and 8 bases lay outside the gene matches. Germline-derived CDR1 and CDR2 are SGHRS and YFSETQ. CDR3 DNA: TGCGCCAGCAGCTTGGAGGCTAGCGGGAGCTCGGCAGATACGCAGTATTTT. Encoded protein: CASSLEASGSSADTQYF.

This clone was recorded a few times. The J gene is TRBJ2-5, the V gene TRBV5-4, with D unclear. V gave up 5 bases and J gave up 1 base, with 9 bases separating them. Germline CDR1 is SGHNT and CDR2 is YYREEE (reference sequence). The CDR3 totals 13 residues. The CDR3: CASRRGIQETQYF. The CDR3 DNA sequence: TGTGCCAGCAGGAGAGGCATCCAAGAGACCCAGTACTTC.

The chain recombines TRBV6-5 with TRBJ2-2, with 9 bases identical to TRBD2. CDR3 length equals 13 residues. Germline CDR1 reads MNHEY; CDR2 reads SVGAGI. The trim removed 9 bases at V and 3 bases at J, leaving 2 bases unmatched. The CDR3 DNA sequence: TGTGCCAGTTTAGCGGGAGACACCGGGGAGCTGTTTTTT. It translates to CASLAGDTGELFF.

This clone was observed a few times. This chain joins TRBV11-3 and TRBJ2-5, with TRBD2 matching over 8 bases. The CDR3 contains 14 residues. Trimming cost V 4 bases and J 6 bases; bases outside gene matches: 7. CDR1 is SGHNT and CDR2 is YENEEA in the germline V gene. The CDR3 DNA reads as TGTGCCAGCAGCTCCGGACTAGCTCTGCAGACCCAGTACTTC. It specifies CASSSGLALQTQYF.

This clone has more than one count but fewer than ten. The chain recombines TRBV2 with TRBJ2-4, with a tentative D call TRBD1 (6 bases). CDR1 is SNHLY and CDR2 is FYNNEI in the germline V gene. The CDR3 loop spans 14 amino acids. Trimming stripped 7 bases from V and 6 bases from J, with 16 bases between. CDR3 amino acids: CASKRDRNTNIQYF. In DNA, the CDR3 is TGTGCCAGCAAAAGAGACAGGAACACAAACATTCAGTACTTC.

This clone was found a few times. The chain recombines TRBV7-3 with TRBJ2-7; 9 bases agree with TRBD1. The V segment lost 6 bases and the J segment 2 bases; nucleotides outside the gene matches: 8. The CDR3 consists of 15 residues. The germline CDR1 and CDR2 sequences are SGHTA and FQGTGA. Here the CDR3 reads CASSLGQGGPYEQYF. The CDR3 nucleotides are TGTGCCAGCAGTCTGGGACAGGGCGGTCCCTACGAGCAGTACTTC. Complete variable domain (other parts from reference TRBV7-3 and TRBJ2-7): GAGVSQTPSNKVTEKGKYVELRCDPISGHTALYWYRQSLGQGPEFLIYFQGTGAADDSGLPNDRFFAVRPEGSVSTLKIQRTERGDSAVYLCASSLGQGGPYEQYFGPGTRLTVT.

This clone was detected only a few times. Here the CDR3 DNA reads TGTGCCTGGAGTGTTAACCAGCAAGAGACCCAGTACTTC. The encoded protein is CAWSVNQQETQYF. The gene calls are TRBV30 and TRBJ2-5; D is undetermined. The germline V and J ends were trimmed by 0 bases and 2 bases, with 7 bases remaining between them. Germline V gives CDR1 GTSNPN, CDR2 SVGIG (reference sequence). CDR3 length: 13 amino acids.

The chain is built from TRBV18 and TRBJ2-7, with 7 bases that match TRBD1. The CDR3 runs 14 residues. V lost 8 bases to trimming and J lost 4 bases; unmatched junction nucleotides: 11. Germline lookup yields CDR1 KGHSH and CDR2 LQKENI. The CDR3 spells CASAGTAGVYEQYF. The CDR3, as DNA: TGTGCCAGCGCAGGGACAGCTGGGGTATACGAGCAGTACTTC.